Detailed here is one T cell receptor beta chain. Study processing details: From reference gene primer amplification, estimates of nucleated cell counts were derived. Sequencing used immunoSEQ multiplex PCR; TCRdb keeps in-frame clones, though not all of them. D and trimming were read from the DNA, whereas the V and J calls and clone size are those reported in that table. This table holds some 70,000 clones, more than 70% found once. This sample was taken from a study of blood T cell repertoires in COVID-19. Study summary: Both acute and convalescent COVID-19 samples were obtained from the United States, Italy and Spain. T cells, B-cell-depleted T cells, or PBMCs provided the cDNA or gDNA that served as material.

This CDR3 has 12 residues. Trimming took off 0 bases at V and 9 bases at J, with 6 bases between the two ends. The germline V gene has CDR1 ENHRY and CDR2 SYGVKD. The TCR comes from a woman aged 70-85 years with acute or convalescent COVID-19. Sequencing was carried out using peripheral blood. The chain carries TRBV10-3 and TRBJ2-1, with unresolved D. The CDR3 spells CAISESVAEQFF. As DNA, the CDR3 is TGTGCCATCAGTGAGTCGGTAGCTGAGCAGTTCTTC.